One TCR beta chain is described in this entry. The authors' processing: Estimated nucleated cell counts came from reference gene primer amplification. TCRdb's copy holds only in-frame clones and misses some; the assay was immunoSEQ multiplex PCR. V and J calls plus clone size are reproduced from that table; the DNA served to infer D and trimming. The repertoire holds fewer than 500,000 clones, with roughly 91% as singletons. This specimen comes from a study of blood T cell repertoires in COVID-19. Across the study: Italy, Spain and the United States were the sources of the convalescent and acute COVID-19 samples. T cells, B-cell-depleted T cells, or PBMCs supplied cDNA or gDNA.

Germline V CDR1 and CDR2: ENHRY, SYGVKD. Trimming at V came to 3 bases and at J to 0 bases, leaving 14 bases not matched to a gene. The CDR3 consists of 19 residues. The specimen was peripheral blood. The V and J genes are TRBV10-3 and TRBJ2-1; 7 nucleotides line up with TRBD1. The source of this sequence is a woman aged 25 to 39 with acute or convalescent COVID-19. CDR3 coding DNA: TGTGCCATCAGTGATTCTTCGGTAGGTAGGGGGCACTCCTACAATGAGCAGTTCTTC. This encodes CAISDSSVGRGHSYNEQFF.